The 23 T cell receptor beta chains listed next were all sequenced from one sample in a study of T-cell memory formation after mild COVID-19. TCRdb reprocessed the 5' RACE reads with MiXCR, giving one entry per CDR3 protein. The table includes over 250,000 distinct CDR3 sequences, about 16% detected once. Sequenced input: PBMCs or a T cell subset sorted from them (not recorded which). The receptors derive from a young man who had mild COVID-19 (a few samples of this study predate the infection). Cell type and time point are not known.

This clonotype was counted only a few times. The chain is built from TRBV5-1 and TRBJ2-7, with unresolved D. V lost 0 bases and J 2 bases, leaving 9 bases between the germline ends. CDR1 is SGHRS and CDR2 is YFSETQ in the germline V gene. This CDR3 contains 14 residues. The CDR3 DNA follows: TGCGCCAGCAGCTTGGTCGGCTCACCCTACGAGCAGTACTTC. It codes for CASSLVGSPYEQYF.

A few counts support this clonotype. The CDR3 is CASSLMGRGGGYTF. The CDR3 coding sequence is TGTGCCAGCAGCTTAATGGGTCGAGGGGGAGGCTACACCTTC. The V and J genes are TRBV7-2 and TRBJ1-2, with a possible D match to TRBD1 (6 bases). Trimming cost V 2 bases and J 8 bases, with 15 bases left between them. The germline gives CDR1 SGHTA, CDR2 FQGNSA. The CDR3 runs 14 residues.

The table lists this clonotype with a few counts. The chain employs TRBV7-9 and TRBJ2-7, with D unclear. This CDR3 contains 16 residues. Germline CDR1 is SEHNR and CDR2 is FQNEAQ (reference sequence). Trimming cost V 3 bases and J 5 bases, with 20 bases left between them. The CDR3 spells CASSFSRRSRKDEQYF. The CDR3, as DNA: TGTGCCAGCAGCTTTTCTAGACGTTCAAGAAAGGACGAGCAGTACTTC. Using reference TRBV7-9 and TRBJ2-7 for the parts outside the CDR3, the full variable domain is DTGVSQNPRHKITKRGQNVTFRCDPISEHNRLYWYRQTLGQGPEFLTYFQNEAQLEKSRLLSDRFSAERPKGSFSTLEIQRTEQGDSAMYLCASSFSRRSRKDEQYFGPGTRLTVT.

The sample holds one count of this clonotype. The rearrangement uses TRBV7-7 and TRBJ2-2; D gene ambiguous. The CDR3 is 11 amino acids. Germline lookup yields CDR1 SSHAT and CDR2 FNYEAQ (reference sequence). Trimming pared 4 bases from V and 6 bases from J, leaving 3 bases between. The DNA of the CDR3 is TGTGCCAGCAGCTGGGCCGGGGAGCTGTTTTTT. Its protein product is CASSWAGELFF.

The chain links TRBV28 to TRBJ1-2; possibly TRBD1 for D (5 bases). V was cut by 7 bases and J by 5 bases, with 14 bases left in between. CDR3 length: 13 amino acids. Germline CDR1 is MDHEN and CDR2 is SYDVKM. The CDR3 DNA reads TGTGCCAGCACTTTCGGGACGGATTATGGCTACACCTTC. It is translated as CASTFGTDYGYTF.

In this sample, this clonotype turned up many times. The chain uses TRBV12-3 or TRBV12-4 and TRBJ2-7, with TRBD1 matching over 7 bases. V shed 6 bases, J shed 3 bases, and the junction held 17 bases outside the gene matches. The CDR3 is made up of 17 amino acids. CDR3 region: CASRPNRQGVGDYEQYF. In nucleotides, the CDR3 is TGTGCCAGCAGGCCTAACCGACAGGGTGTAGGGGACTACGAGCAGTACTTC.

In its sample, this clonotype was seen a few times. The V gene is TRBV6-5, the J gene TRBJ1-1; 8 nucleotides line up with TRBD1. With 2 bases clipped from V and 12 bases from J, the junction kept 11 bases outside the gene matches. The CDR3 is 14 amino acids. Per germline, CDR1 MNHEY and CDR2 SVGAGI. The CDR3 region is CASSYDEQGVVSFF. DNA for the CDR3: TGTGCCAGCAGTTACGACGAACAGGGGGTGGTCTCTTTCTTT.

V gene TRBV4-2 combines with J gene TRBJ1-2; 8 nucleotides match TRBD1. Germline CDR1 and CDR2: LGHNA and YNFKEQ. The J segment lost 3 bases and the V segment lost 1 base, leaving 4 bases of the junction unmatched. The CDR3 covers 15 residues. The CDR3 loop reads CASSQVGQGDYGYTF. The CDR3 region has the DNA TGTGCCAGCAGCCAAGTAGGACAGGGAGACTATGGCTACACCTTC.

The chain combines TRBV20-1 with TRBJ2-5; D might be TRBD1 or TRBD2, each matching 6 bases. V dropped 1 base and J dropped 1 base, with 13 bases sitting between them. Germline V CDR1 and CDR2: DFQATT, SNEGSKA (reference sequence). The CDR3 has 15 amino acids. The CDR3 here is CSARVPRDTQETQYF. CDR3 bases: TGCAGTGCTAGAGTACCGCGGGACACCCAAGAGACCCAGTACTTC.

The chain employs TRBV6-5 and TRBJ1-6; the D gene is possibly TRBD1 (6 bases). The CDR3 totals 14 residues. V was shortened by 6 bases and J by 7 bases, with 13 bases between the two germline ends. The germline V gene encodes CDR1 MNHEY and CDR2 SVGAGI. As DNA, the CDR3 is TGTGCCAGCAGCCCCCGGACAGAGAATTCACCCCTCCACTTT. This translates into CASSPRTENSPLHF.

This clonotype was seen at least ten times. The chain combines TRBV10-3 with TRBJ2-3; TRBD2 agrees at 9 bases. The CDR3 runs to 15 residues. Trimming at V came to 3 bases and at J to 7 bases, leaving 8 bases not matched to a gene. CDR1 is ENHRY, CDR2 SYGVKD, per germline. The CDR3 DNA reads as TGTGCCATCAGTGAAGGGCTAGCGGGGTTCTATACGCAGTATTTT. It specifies CAISEGLAGFYTQYF.

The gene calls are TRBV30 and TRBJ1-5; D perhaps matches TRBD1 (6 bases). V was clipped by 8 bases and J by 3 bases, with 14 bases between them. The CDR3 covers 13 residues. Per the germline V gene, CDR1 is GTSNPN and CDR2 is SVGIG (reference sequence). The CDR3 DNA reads TGTGCCGCCTCTGGGGGGGCCAATCAGCCCCAGCATTTT. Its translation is CAASGGANQPQHF.

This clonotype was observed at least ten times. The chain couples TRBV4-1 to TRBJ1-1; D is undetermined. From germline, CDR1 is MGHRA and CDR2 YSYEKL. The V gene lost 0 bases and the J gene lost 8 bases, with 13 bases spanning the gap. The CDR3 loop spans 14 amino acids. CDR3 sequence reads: CASSQEVQTLEAFF. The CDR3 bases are TGCGCCAGCAGCCAAGAGGTACAGACGCTAGAAGCTTTCTTT.

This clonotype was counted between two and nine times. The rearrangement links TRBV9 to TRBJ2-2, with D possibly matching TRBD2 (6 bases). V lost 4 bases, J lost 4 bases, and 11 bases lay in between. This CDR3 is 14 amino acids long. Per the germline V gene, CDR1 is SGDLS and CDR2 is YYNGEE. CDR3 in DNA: TGTGCCAGCAGCCGGGACTTTCGCACCGGGGAGCTGTTTTTT. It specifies CASSRDFRTGELFF.

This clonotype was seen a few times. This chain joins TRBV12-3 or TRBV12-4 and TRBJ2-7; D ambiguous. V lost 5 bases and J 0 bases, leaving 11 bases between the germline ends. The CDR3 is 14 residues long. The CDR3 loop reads CASSPFWGSYEQYV. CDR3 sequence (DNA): TGTGCCAGCAGTCCATTTTGGGGCTCCTACGAGCAGTACGTC.

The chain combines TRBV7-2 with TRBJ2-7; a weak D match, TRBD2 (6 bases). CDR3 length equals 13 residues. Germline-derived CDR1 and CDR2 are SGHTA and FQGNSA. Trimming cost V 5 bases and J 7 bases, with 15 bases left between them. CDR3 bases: TGTGCCAGCAGCGTCTCGGATGCGGGAGAGCAGTACTTC. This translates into CASSVSDAGEQYF.

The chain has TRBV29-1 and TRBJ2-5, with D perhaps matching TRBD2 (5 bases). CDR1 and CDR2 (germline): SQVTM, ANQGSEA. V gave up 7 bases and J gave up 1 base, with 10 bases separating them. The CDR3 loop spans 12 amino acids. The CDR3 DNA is TGCAGCGCACGGGGTACCCAAGAGACCCAGTACTTC. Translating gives CSARGTQETQYF.

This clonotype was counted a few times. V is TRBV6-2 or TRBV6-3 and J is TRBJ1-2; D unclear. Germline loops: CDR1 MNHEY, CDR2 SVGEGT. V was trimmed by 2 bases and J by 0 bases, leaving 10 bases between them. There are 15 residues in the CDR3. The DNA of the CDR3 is TGTGCCAGCAGTTACCTAGGAATAGCTAACTATGGCTACACCTTC. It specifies CASSYLGIANYGYTF.

CDR3 in DNA: TGCGCCAGCAGCTTGGAGGGGCACTCCCAGCAGTACTTC. This gives the protein CASSLEGHSQQYF. The rearrangement uses TRBV5-1 and TRBJ2-7; TRBD1 is a possible D gene (5 bases). This CDR3 has 13 amino acids. Germline loops: CDR1 SGHRS, CDR2 YFSETQ. Trimming took 0 bases from V and 8 from J, leaving 12 bases between them.

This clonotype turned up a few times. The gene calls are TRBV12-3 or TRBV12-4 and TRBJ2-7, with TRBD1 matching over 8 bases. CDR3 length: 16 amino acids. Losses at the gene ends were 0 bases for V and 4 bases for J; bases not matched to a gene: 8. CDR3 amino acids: CASSLAPGTGRYEQYV. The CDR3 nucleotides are TGTGCCAGCAGTTTAGCTCCCGGGACAGGACGGTACGAGCAGTACGTC.

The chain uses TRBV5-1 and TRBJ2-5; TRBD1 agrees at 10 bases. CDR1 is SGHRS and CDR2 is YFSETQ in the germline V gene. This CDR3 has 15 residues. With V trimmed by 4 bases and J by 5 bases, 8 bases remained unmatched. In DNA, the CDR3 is TGCGCCAGCAGCAGGGACAGGGGAGATGATGAGACCCAGTACTTC. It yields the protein CASSRDRGDDETQYF.

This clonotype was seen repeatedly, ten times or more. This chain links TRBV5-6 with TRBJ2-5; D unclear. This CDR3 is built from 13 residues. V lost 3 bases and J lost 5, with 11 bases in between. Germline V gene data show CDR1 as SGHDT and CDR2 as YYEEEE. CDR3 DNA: TGTGCCAGCAGCTCCACATATACGGAGACCCAGTACTTC. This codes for CASSSTYTETQYF.

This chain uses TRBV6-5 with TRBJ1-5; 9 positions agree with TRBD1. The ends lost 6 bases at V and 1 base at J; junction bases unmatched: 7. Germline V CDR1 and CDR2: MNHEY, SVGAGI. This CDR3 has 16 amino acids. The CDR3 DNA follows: TGTGCCAGCAGCCTTACACAGGGGGCGAGCAATCAGCCCCAGCATTTT. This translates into CASSLTQGASNQPQHF.